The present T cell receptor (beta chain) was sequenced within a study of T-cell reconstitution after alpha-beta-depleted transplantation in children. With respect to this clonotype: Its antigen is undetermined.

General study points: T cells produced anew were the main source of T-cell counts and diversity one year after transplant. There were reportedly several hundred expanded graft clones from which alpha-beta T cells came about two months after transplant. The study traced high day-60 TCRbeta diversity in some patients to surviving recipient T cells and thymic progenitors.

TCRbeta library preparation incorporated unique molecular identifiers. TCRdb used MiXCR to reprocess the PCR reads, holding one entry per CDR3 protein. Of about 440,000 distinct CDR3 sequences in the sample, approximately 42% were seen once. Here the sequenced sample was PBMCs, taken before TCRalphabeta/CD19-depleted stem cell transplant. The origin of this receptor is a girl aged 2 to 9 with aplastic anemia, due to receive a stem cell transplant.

This CDR3 is CSVPQAPETQYF. The CDR3 DNA follows: TGCAGTGTTCCACAGGCCCCGGAGACCCAGTACTTC. The J gene is TRBJ2-5, the V gene TRBV29-1, with D perhaps TRBD1 (5 bases). Germline loops: CDR1 SQVTM, CDR2 ANQGSEA. The CDR3 is 12 residues long.